This T cell receptor (beta chain) was sequenced in a study of early T cells in non-severe SARS-CoV-2 infection. Overall study: From unsorted whole blood, bulk RNA was sequenced, and the chains remained unpaired. General study results and limits: Database matching using VDJdb favored anti-spike CD8 responses, with private and CD4 specificities left missing.

Individual cDNA molecules each received unique molecular identifiers attached to them. A single record per CDR3 protein comes from TCRdb applying MiXCR to the 5' RACE reads. The top ten clones hold approximately 6.4% of a sample with 75,000 or so distinct CDR3 sequences, about 12% of them seen once. As regards this clonotype: Antigen unknown.

Trimming shortened V by 3 bases and J by 5 bases, and 11 bases separated the two germline ends. The CDR3 is made up of 15 amino acids. The clonotype was recovered from an adult who was a healthcare worker with PCR-confirmed SARS-CoV-2 infection or an uninfected control (not recorded which). The rearrangement uses TRBV12-3 or TRBV12-4 and TRBJ2-6; no clear D. The source material was whole blood. CDR3 bases: TGTGCCAGCAGTTTCCCTGATCTGAGGGCCAACGTCCTGACTTTC. Protein: CASSFPDLRANVLTF.